This TCR beta chain was profiled in a study of CD8 T cells in Susac syndrome. Random hexamers were used to reverse transcribe an amount of roughly 0.5 to 1 ug RNA. In TCRdb, the immunoSEQ multiplex PCR reads were re-called with MiXCR into one record per CDR3 protein. The table includes under 200,000 distinct CDR3 sequences, roughly 92% detected once. The TCR sequence derives from a human donor in good health. Sequenced material: CD4+ T cells from PBMCs.

CDR3 loop: CASTIRTVLTGELFF. CDR3 nucleotides: TGTGCCAGTACCATAAGGACAGTCCTCACCGGGGAGCTGTTTTTT. V and J are TRBV19 and TRBJ2-2; perhaps TRBD1 as D (6 bases). Trimming shortened V by 7 bases and J by 4 bases, and 16 bases separated the two germline ends. This CDR3 spans 15 amino acids. Germline V gene sequence: CDR1 LNHDA, CDR2 SQIVND (reference sequence). The full variable domain, with the rest looked up from reference TRBV19 and TRBJ2-2, is DGGITQSPKYLFRKEGQNVTLSCEQNLNHDAMYWYRQDPGQGLRLIYYSQIVNDFQKGDIAEGYSVSREKKESFPLTVTSAQKNPTAFYLCASTIRTVLTGELFFGEGSRLTVL.